The 14 T cell receptor beta chains below all came from one sample that was sequenced in a study of CD8 T cells in ankylosing spondylitis. TCRdb recomputed calls from the 5' RACE reads with MiXCR, one row per CDR3 protein. The profile shows around 160,000 distinct CDR3 sequences, about 9.9% of them singletons. The sample was blood, either unsorted or a sorted T cell fraction (not recorded which). The origin of the receptors is a male donor with ankylosing spondylitis or in good health (not recorded which).

This clonotype was counted many times. V is TRBV5-1 and J is TRBJ2-2; weak D call: TRBD2 (6 bases). The CDR3 sequence is 15 residues long. The V end lost 2 bases, the J end lost 6 bases, and 14 bases lay between the germline ends. CDR1 SGHRS and CDR2 YFSETQ come from the germline V gene. The CDR3 DNA reads as TGCGCCAGCAGCTTCGAGGGAGGAAAGGCCGGGGAGCTGTTTTTT. Encoded protein: CASSFEGGKAGELFF. Looking up the rest from reference TRBV5-1 and TRBJ2-2 gives the full variable domain: KAGVTQTPRYLIKTRGQQVTLSCSPISGHRSVSWYQQTPGQGLQFLFEYFSETQRNKGNFPGRFSGRQFSNSRSEMNVSTLELGDSALYLCASSFEGGKAGELFFGEGSRLTVL.

CDR3 sequence: CSVDRGLRGYTF. The CDR3 bases are TGCAGCGTTGACAGGGGTCTGAGGGGCTACACCTTC. V and J are TRBV29-1 and TRBJ1-2; possibly TRBD1 for D (6 bases). The germline V gene encodes CDR1 SQVTM and CDR2 ANQGSEA. Trimming cost V 3 bases and J 8 bases, with 13 bases left between them. This CDR3 has 12 residues.

This clonotype was counted many times. The rearrangement uses TRBV9 and TRBJ1-2; a weak D match, TRBD1 (6 bases). The length of the CDR3 is 13 residues. Per the germline V gene, CDR1 is SGDLS and CDR2 is YYNGEE. Trimming pared 2 bases from V and 5 bases from J, leaving 10 bases between. The CDR3 DNA reads as TGTGCCAGCAGCGTGTGGCAGGGGTATGGCTACACCTTC. This encodes CASSVWQGYGYTF.

The V and J genes are TRBV29-1 and TRBJ1-4; a weak D match, TRBD1 (5 bases). The CDR3 runs 15 residues. Trimming removed 3 bases from V and 0 bases from J, with 11 bases in between. From germline, CDR1 is SQVTM and CDR2 ANQGSEA. The CDR3 sequence is CSVDGPGATNEKLFF. In nucleotides, the CDR3 is TGCAGCGTTGACGGGCCGGGGGCAACTAATGAAAAACTGTTTTTT.

This clonotype was counted ten times or more. This chain joins TRBV21-1 and TRBJ2-4; the table's D call, TRBD1, was not checked against the DNA. TRBV21-1 corresponds to a pseudogene. There are 18 residues in the CDR3. CDR3 nucleotides: TGTGCCAGCAGCAACCTAGTGGGGGACAGGATATTCTTCAACATTCAGTACTTC. It encodes CASSNLVGDRIFFNIQYF.

V usage is TRBV5-1 and J usage is TRBJ2-3; D may be TRBD2 (5 bases). The V gene lost 2 bases and the J gene lost 0 bases, with 10 bases spanning the gap. Germline V gives CDR1 SGHRS, CDR2 YFSETQ. The CDR3 is made up of 15 amino acids. The CDR3 reads CASSFRGVSTDTQYF. DNA for the CDR3: TGCGCCAGCAGCTTTCGGGGAGTAAGCACAGATACGCAGTATTTT.

J is TRBJ2-7 and V is TRBV15; TRBD1 matches 8 bases. The CDR3 is 14 residues long. V lost 1 base to trimming and J lost 5 bases; unmatched junction nucleotides: 4. Germline V gene sequence: CDR1 LNHNV, CDR2 YYDKDF (reference sequence). The CDR3 region has the DNA TGTGCCACCAGCAGAGGGACAGGGTTCCACGAGCAGTACTTC. Amino acids: CATSRGTGFHEQYF.

This clonotype occurred a few times. This rearrangement joins TRBV14 to TRBJ2-2, with TRBD2 identical over 9 bases. The germline V gene encodes CDR1 SGHDN and CDR2 FVKESK. The CDR3 sequence is 18 residues long. V trimming: 5 bases; J trimming: 0 bases; junction bases outside the gene matches: 10. CDR3 nucleotide sequence: TGTGCCAGCAGCTTGCCCGTGCTAGCGGGGTCGAACACCGGGGAGCTGTTTTTT. Translation gives CASSLPVLAGSNTGELFF.

This clonotype appeared many times. The chain uses TRBV5-1 and TRBJ2-7; 10 positions match TRBD1. The ends lost 4 bases at V and 4 bases at J; junction bases unmatched: 5. The CDR3 spans 14 residues. CDR1 and CDR2 (germline): SGHRS, YFSETQ. CDR3 sequence reads: CASSETGGGYEQYF. Here the CDR3 DNA reads TGCGCCAGCAGCGAGACAGGGGGCGGGTACGAGCAGTACTTC.

V usage is TRBV7-9 and J usage is TRBJ2-2; TRBD2 matches at 9 bases. V shed 5 bases and J 3 bases; nucleotides not matched to a gene: 4. The CDR3 contains 15 residues. Germline-derived CDR1 and CDR2 are SEHNR and FQNEAQ (reference sequence). CDR3 sequence: CASSPSGAYTGELFF. Written as DNA, the CDR3 is TGTGCCAGCAGCCCTAGCGGGGCCTACACCGGGGAGCTGTTTTTT.

This clonotype was recorded many times. The chain uses TRBV10-3 and TRBJ2-2; D assignment may be TRBD1 or TRBD2 (5 bases each). Germline V gene lookup returns CDR1 ENHRY and CDR2 SYGVKD. The V end lost 9 bases, the J end lost 4 bases, and 12 bases lay between the germline ends. This CDR3 is built from 13 residues. The CDR3 sequence: CAIMDGTTGELFF. CDR3 sequence (DNA): TGTGCCATTATGGACGGGACCACCGGGGAGCTGTTTTTT.

With regard to this clonotype: Being one base from a much bigger clone, this may be a read error. The CDR3: CDTQLAGVKSETQYF. CDR3 nucleotide sequence: TGCGACACCCAACTAGCGGGGGTTAAGTCAGAGACCCAGTACTTC. The chain carries TRBV10-2 and TRBJ2-5; 11 nucleotides match TRBD2. Germline CDR1 WSHSY, CDR2 SAAADI. The CDR3 totals 15 residues.

This clonotype was seen repeatedly, ten times or more. This chain connects TRBV9 to TRBJ1-2; a possible D gene is TRBD1 (6 bases). The CDR3 loop spans 15 amino acids. Germline CDR1 is SGDLS and CDR2 is YYNGEE. V was pared by 3 bases and J by 9 bases, with 21 bases between. The CDR3 reads CASSEAPVQGESYTF. The CDR3 region has the DNA TGTGCCAGCAGCGAGGCCCCGGTACAGGGAGAAAGCTACACCTTC.

This clonotype was seen repeatedly, ten times or more. The J gene is TRBJ2-2, the V gene TRBV5-1; perhaps TRBD1 as D (5 bases). The CDR3 spans 16 residues. Looked up from germline, CDR1 is SGHRS and CDR2 is YFSETQ. Trimming took 0 bases from V and 5 from J, leaving 14 bases between them. The CDR3 coding sequence is TGCGCCAGCAGCTTGGACGACAGTGGCCGGACCGGGGAGCTGTTTTTT. Translation: CASSLDDSGRTGELFF.